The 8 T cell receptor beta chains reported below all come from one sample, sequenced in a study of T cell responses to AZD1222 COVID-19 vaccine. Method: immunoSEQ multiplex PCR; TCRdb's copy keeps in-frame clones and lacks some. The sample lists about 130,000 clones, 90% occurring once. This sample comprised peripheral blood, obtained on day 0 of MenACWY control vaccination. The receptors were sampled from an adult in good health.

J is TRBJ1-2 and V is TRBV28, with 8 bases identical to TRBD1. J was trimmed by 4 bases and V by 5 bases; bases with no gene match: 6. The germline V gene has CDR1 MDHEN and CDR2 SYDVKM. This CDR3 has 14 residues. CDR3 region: CASSRPGQAYGYTF. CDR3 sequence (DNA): TGTGCCAGCAGTAGACCGGGACAGGCCTATGGCTACACCTTC.

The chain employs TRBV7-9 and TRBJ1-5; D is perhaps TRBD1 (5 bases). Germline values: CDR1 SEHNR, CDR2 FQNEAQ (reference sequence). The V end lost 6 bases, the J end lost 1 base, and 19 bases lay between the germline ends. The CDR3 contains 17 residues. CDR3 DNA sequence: TGTGCCAGCAGTCAAGGGGTAGGCTTGGCGAGCAATCAGCCCCAGCATTTT. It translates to CASSQGVGLASNQPQHF.

CDR3 nucleotide sequence: TGTGCCAGCAGCATGGAGACCCAGTACTTC. It yields the protein CASSMETQYF. The chain is built from TRBV7-9 and TRBJ2-5; D ambiguous. V lost 5 bases to trimming and J lost 5 bases, with 3 bases between them. The CDR3 totals 10 residues. Germline V lookup: CDR1 SEHNR, CDR2 FQNEAQ (reference sequence).

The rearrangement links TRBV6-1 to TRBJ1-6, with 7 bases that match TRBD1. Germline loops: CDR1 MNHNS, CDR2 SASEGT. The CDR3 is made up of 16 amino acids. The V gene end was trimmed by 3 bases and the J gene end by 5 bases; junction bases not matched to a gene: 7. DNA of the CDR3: TGTGCCAGCAGTGAGTGGACAGGAGGCGATAATTCACCCCTCCACTTT. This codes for CASSEWTGGDNSPLHF.

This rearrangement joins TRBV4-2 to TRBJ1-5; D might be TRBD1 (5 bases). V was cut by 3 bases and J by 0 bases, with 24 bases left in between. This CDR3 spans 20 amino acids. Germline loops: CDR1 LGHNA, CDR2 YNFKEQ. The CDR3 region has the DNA TGTGCCAGCAGCCAGAGATCCGGTACCAGAGGGGCCTATAGCAATCAGCCCCAGCATTTT. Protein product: CASSQRSGTRGAYSNQPQHF.

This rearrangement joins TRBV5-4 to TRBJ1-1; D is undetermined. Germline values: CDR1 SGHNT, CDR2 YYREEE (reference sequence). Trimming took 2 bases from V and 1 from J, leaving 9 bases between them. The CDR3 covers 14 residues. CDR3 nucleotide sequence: TGTGCCAGCAGCTTTCGAGGCCCGAACACTGAAGCTTTCTTT. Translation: CASSFRGPNTEAFF.

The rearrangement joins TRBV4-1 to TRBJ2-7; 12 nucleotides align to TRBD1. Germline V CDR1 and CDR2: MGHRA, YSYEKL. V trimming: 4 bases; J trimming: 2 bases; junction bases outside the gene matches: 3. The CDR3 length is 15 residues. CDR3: CASSLGQGATYEQYF. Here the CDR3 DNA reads TGCGCCAGCAGCCTGGGACAGGGGGCGACCTACGAGCAGTACTTC.

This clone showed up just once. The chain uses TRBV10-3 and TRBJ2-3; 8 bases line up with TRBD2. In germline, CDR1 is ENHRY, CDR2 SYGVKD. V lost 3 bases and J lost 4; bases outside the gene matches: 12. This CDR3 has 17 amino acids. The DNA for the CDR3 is TGTGCCATCAGTGACCTGAAGAGCGGGGGAGCCTCAGATACGCAGTATTTT. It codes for CAISDLKSGGASDTQYF.